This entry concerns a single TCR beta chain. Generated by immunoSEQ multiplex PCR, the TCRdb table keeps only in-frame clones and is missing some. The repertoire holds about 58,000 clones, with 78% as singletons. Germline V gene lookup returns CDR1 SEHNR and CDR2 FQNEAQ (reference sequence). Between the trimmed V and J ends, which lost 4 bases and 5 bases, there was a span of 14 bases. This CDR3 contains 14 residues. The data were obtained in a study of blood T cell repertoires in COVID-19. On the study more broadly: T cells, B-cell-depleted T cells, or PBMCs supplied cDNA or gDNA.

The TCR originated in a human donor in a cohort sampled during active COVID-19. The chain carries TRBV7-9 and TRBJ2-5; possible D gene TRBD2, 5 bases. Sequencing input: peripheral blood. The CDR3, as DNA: TGTGCCAGCAGCTCGAATGATGGCGGGGAGACCCAGTACTTC. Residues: CASSSNDGGETQYF.